The 15 T cell receptor beta chains below all came from one sample that was sequenced in a study of vaccination effects on CD4 cells after COVID-19. ViraFEST expansion of antigen-specific CD4+ T cells with viral peptide pools preceded sequencing. Culture lasted roughly 9 days before CD4+ T cell isolation. Two doses of BNT162b2 or mRNA-1273 vaccine were administered to participants. No antigen is known for these receptors. TCRdb's table, derived via immunoSEQ multiplex PCR, lists solely in-frame clones and lacks some. The sample has roughly 56,000 clones, 73% seen once. The sequenced sample was CD4+ T cells from PBMCs cultured with HCoV-229E spike peptides, obtained after COVID-19 vaccination. The source of these receptors is a human donor who received a COVID-19 vaccine.

V gene TRBV18 combines with J gene TRBJ2-6; D is ambiguous. Trimming cost V 3 bases and J 2 bases, with 8 bases left between them. The CDR3 extends over 15 amino acids. CDR1 and CDR2 (germline): KGHSH, LQKENI. The CDR3 sequence is CASSPGATGANVLTF. The DNA for the CDR3 is TGTGCCAGCTCACCGGGCGCTACTGGGGCCAACGTCCTGACTTTC.

This clone appeared a single time. The rearrangement uses TRBV6-6 and TRBJ1-6; a weak D match, TRBD1 (6 bases). V was shortened by 6 bases and J by 6 bases, with 12 bases between the two germline ends. CDR3 size: 14 residues. Germline V gene lookup returns CDR1 MNHNY and CDR2 SVGAGI (reference sequence). Here the CDR3 DNA reads TGTGCCAGCAGCCGGGACAACTTTAATTCACCCCTCCACTTT. Amino acids: CASSRDNFNSPLHF.

The chain has TRBV27 and TRBJ1-4; D is perhaps TRBD1 (6 bases). The germline V gene has CDR1 MNHEY and CDR2 SMNVEV (reference sequence). The CDR3 totals 13 residues. Trimming shortened V by 10 bases and J by 7 bases, and 16 bases separated the two germline ends. The CDR3 is CAIGRNRAEKLFF. For the CDR3, the DNA is TGTGCCATCGGCCGAAACAGGGCTGAAAAACTGTTTTTT.

This clone was observed a handful of times. The chain is built from TRBV7-3 and TRBJ1-2; no firm D call. This CDR3 spans 14 amino acids. The ends were cut back, 5 bases at V and 0 bases at J, with 10 bases in the middle. The V gene's germline CDR1 is SGHTA and CDR2 FQGTGA. The CDR3 DNA follows: TGTGCCAGCAGCCCAGACGGAACTAACTATGGCTACACCTTC. It codes for CASSPDGTNYGYTF.

This clone was found a few times. The V and J genes are TRBV4-3 and TRBJ1-5; 8 bases are shared with TRBD1. V shed 1 base, J shed 6 bases, and the junction held 2 bases outside the gene matches. Germline V gene data show CDR1 as LGHNA and CDR2 as YSLEER. There are 14 residues in the CDR3. The CDR3 nucleotides read TGCGCCAGCAGCCAAGCGCAGGGGGCTCAGCCCCAGCATTTT. Its protein is CASSQAQGAQPQHF.

The V gene is TRBV3-1 (or the pseudogene TRBV3-2), the J gene TRBJ1-1, with D unresolved. Trimming took off 1 base at V and 0 bases at J, with 9 bases between the two ends. Per germline, CDR1 LGHDT and CDR2 YNNKEL (reference sequence). The CDR3 runs to 15 residues. CDR3 protein: CASSQVGQVNTEAFF. CDR3 DNA sequence: TGTGCCAGCAGCCAAGTAGGCCAGGTGAACACTGAAGCTTTCTTT.

The chain recombines TRBV6-1 with TRBJ1-2; D call uncertain. V lost 3 bases and J 5 bases, leaving 10 bases between the germline ends. The germline V gene encodes CDR1 MNHNS and CDR2 SASEGT. CDR3 length: 13 amino acids. The CDR3 DNA reads as TGTGCCAGCAGTGAGAACAGAAGATATGGCTACACCTTC. Residues: CASSENRRYGYTF.

This clone was seen only a few times. The chain uses TRBV28 and TRBJ1-1, with TRBD1 matching 8 bases. Germline lookup yields CDR1 MDHEN and CDR2 SYDVKM. V shed 5 bases, J shed 6 bases, and the junction held 2 bases outside the gene matches. The CDR3 has 12 residues. The CDR3 sequence: CASSVGQAEAFF. In DNA form, the CDR3 reads TGTGCCAGCAGTGTGGGACAGGCTGAAGCTTTCTTT.

The V gene is TRBV23-1, the J gene TRBJ2-7; a weak D match, TRBD1 (6 bases). TRBV23-1 is reported as an ORF; its role is uncertain. There are 15 residues in the CDR3. V was pared by 0 bases and J by 5 bases, with 14 bases between. CDR3: CASSQSRGRGNEQYV. The CDR3 nucleotides are TGCGCCAGCAGTCAATCCAGGGGAAGAGGGAACGAGCAGTACGTC.

The rearrangement joins TRBV4-1 to TRBJ2-3, with D unclear. The CDR3 has 13 residues. Per the germline V gene, CDR1 is MGHRA and CDR2 is YSYEKL. The V end lost 4 bases, the J end lost 4 bases, and 9 bases lay between the germline ends. For the CDR3, the DNA is TGCGCCAGCAGCCGGCTGGACCCAGATACGCAGTATTTT. Its protein product is CASSRLDPDTQYF.

The chain combines TRBV5-1 with TRBJ1-1; TRBD1 might be the D (5 bases). Germline CDR1 is SGHRS and CDR2 is YFSETQ. The V end lost 4 bases, the J end lost 4 bases, and 17 bases lay between the germline ends. CDR3 length equals 15 residues. Written as DNA, the CDR3 is TGCGCCAGCAGCCACGACGGGACGATGGGCACTGAAGCTTTCTTT. Translated: CASSHDGTMGTEAFF.

This clone appeared a few times. V and J are TRBV27 and TRBJ1-2; 7 nucleotides match TRBD1. Germline CDR1 MNHEY, CDR2 SMNVEV (reference sequence). V was pared by 5 bases and J by 4 bases, with 4 bases of the junction left unmatched. This CDR3 spans 13 amino acids. This chain's CDR3 is CASSPTGTYGYTF. The CDR3 region has the DNA TGTGCCAGCAGTCCGACAGGGACCTATGGCTACACCTTC.

The V gene is TRBV7-8, the J gene TRBJ2-5, with 12 bases identical to TRBD2. The trim removed 5 bases at V and 4 bases at J, leaving 11 bases unmatched. The CDR3 loop spans 17 amino acids. CDR1 and CDR2 from the germline V gene are SGHVS and FQNEAQ. The chain's CDR3 is CASSLITSGGTGETQYF. CDR3 nucleotide sequence: TGTGCCAGCAGCCTGATTACTAGCGGGGGGACGGGAGAGACCCAGTACTTC. The whole variable domain, remainder taken from reference TRBV7-8 and TRBJ2-5, is GAGVSQSPRYKVAKRGQDVALRCDPISGHVSLFWYQQALGQGPEFLTYFQNEAQLDKSGLPSDRFFAERPEGSVSTLKIQRTQQEDSAVYLCASSLITSGGTGETQYFGPGTRLLVL.

In DNA form, the CDR3 reads TGTGCCAGCAGCCAACTAGCGGGGTCCTACAATGAGCAGTTCTTC. Translated: CASSQLAGSYNEQFF. The V call is TRBV14, the J call TRBJ2-1; 9 positions agree with TRBD2. The J segment lost 1 base and the V segment lost 2 bases, leaving 0 bases of the junction unmatched. Germline V lookup: CDR1 SGHDN, CDR2 FVKESK. The length of the CDR3 is 15 residues.

This chain connects TRBV13 to TRBJ2-1, with 13 positions matching TRBD2. Unmatched junction bases numbered 7, after V lost 6 bases and J lost 5 bases. The germline gives CDR1 PRHDT, CDR2 FYEKMQ (reference sequence). CDR3 size: 16 residues. This chain's CDR3 is CASRQPGLAGNNEQFF. For the CDR3, the DNA is TGTGCCAGCAGACAGCCGGGACTAGCGGGGAACAATGAGCAGTTCTTC.